This is a list of T cell receptor beta chains from one sample in a study of regulatory T cells in long-lasting Graves disease. One entry per CDR3 protein, called by TCRdb with MiXCR from the multiplex PCR reads. The table lists approximately 350,000 distinct CDR3 sequences, over 15% of them singletons, with approximately 30% in the top ten. These data are also associated with another study on T cells in Graves' hyperthyroidism and ophthalmopathy.

Sequencing used peripheral blood mononuclear cells (PBMCs), obtained at new diagnosis, from a patient treated with antithyroid drugs. Source of these receptors: a middle-aged man with Graves disease. Each CDR3 is given with its conserved first and last residue. Each record gives: CDR3 protein, J gene, V gene.

CASSQLQGTGNTIYF | TRBJ1-3 | TRBV4-3
CAIPAWGDRGYTF | TRBJ1-2 | TRBV10-3
CSVDSGTGEKLFF | TRBJ1-4 | TRBV29-1
CASSSSGFGDTQYF | TRBJ2-3 | TRBV7-6
CASSLTSGPYEQYF | TRBJ2-7 | TRBV12-3/TRBV12-4
CASSLIAGAETQYF | TRBJ2-5 | TRBV5-1
CASRDRGSYNEQFF | TRBJ2-1 | TRBV6-2/TRBV6-3
CASSPGLAQGGGPDTQYF | TRBJ2-3 | TRBV3-1
CASSLPGQDNEQFF | TRBJ2-1 | TRBV7-9
CASKREQETRGPF | TRBJ2-5 | TRBV2
CGSSLTGRAGGQFF | TRBJ2-1 | TRBV7-3
CSVSLGGDYNEQFF | TRBJ2-1 | TRBV29-1
CASSIGRDRGNEQFF | TRBJ2-1 | TRBV19
CSVRTGGPQETQYF | TRBJ2-5 | TRBV29-1
CASSLAGQGLGTEAFF | TRBJ1-1 | TRBV5-5
CASSFGLAGAAVETQYF | TRBJ2-5 | TRBV19
CASSASGVSADTQYF | TRBJ2-3 | TRBV9
CASSGDTYEQYF | TRBJ2-7 | TRBV6-1
CASRSGLYYEQYF | TRBJ2-7 | TRBV28
CASSSPTKAFF | TRBJ1-1 | TRBV11-3
CATSGPSPTGGHNQPQHF | TRBJ1-5 | TRBV15
CASSPGRSSGNTIYF | TRBJ1-3 | TRBV5-1
CASSHPGTGLYEQYF | TRBJ2-7 | TRBV14
CASSRLPGQGNGEQYF | TRBJ2-7 | TRBV18
CASSYSSFIAQPQHF | TRBJ1-5 | TRBV6-2/TRBV6-3
CASSLDPSGAYNEQFF | TRBJ2-1 | TRBV5-5